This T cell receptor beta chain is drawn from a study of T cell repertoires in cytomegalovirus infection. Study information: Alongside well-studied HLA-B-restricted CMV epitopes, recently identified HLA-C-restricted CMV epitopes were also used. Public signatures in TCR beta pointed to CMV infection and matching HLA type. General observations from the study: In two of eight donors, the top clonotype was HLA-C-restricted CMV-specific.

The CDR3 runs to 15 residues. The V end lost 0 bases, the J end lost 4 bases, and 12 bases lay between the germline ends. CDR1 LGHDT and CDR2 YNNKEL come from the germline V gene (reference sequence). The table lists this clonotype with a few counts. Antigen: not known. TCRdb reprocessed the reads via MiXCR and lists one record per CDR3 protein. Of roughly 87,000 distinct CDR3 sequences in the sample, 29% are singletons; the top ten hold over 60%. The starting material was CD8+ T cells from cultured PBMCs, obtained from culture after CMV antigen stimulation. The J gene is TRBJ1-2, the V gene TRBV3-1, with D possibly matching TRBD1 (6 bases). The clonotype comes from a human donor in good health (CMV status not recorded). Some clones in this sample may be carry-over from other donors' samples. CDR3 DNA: TGTGCCAGCAGCCAAGATGCAGGGGAGGGCTATGGCTACACCTTC. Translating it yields CASSQDAGEGYGYTF.